This paragraph covers one T cell receptor (beta chain) sequence. The antigen is not known. This CDR3 comprises 16 residues. Germline V lookup: CDR1 MNHEY, CDR2 SMNVEV (reference sequence). The entry originates in a study of T cells expressing NK-cell markers. Study at large: Obtained from sorted CD3+CD56+NKG2C+, CD3+CD56+NKG2C- and CD3+CD56-NKG2C+ T cells were the TCR beta repertoires. Among the eight sequenced donors, seven tested HCMV-seropositive and one tested seronegative.

Findings of the study overall: These clonotypes also led the CD3+CD56-NKG2C+ fraction in a few donors.

A 5'RACE template switching approach incorporating UMIs was used to make TCR beta cDNA. TCRdb re-called the 5' RACE reads, yielding one record per CDR3 amino acid sequence without DNA. The table for this sample gives about 430,000 distinct CDR3 sequences. This TCR was recovered from a woman between 50 and 59 years old in good health. V and J are TRBV27 and TRBJ1-2; TCRdb's D call of TRBD1 is untestable without DNA. Sample: blood T cells: a sorted CD56 or NKG2C T cell subset, CD4+ or CD8+ T cells, or bulk PBMC T cells (not recorded which). CDR3 region: CASSSSTGGTNYGYTF.